The 6 T cell receptor beta chains below come from one sample, sequenced in a study of T-cell memory formation after mild COVID-19. TCRdb re-called the 5' RACE reads through MiXCR, storing one row per CDR3 protein. The sample comprises approximately 260,000 distinct CDR3 sequences, 16% of which are singletons, and roughly 21% rests with the top ten. Sequenced material: PBMCs or a T cell subset sorted from them (not recorded which). The receptor set was obtained from a man aged 18 to 29 who had mild COVID-19 (a few samples of this study predate the infection). Cell type and time point are not known.

This clonotype was seen a handful of times. The CDR3 coding sequence is TGTGCCAGCAGCTTAGGAAGGGGACCTGAAGCTTTCTTT. Encoded protein: CASSLGRGPEAFF. The V and J genes are TRBV11-2 and TRBJ1-1, with D possibly being TRBD1 (5 bases). This CDR3 has 13 residues. The germline V gene has CDR1 SGHAT and CDR2 FQNNGV. Trimming stripped 1 base from V and 6 bases from J, with 9 bases between. Based on the CDR3 plus reference TRBV11-2 and TRBJ1-1, the full variable domain is EAGVAQSPRYKIIEKRQSVAFWCNPISGHATLYWYQQILGQGPKLLIQFQNNGVVDDSQLPKDRFSAERLKGVDSTLKIQPAKLEDSAVYLCASSLGRGPEAFFGQGTRLTVV.

The rearrangement links TRBV2 to TRBJ2-4; D not certain. Deletions cut 8 bases from V and 1 base from J, with 6 bases between. The germline CDR1 and CDR2 sequences are SNHLY and FYNNEI. This CDR3 has 12 residues. CDR3 nucleotide sequence: TGTGCCAGCGGGTACGCCAAAAACATTCAGTACTTC. The encoded protein is CASGYAKNIQYF.

J is TRBJ2-7 and V is TRBV7-2; 7 positions agree with TRBD1. Unmatched junction bases numbered 8, after V lost 5 bases and J lost 1 base. This CDR3 region has 15 residues. The germline V gene encodes CDR1 SGHTA and CDR2 FQGNSA. The CDR3 bases are TGTGCCAGCAGCGCGAGGACAGGCTTATCCTACGAGCAGTACTTC. Translating it yields CASSARTGLSYEQYF.

The rearrangement links TRBV30 to TRBJ1-4, with D hard to call. Germline CDR1 and CDR2: GTSNPN and SVGIG (reference sequence). The CDR3 contains 10 residues. Between the trimmed V and J ends, which lost 8 bases and 7 bases, there was a span of 8 bases. The CDR3 DNA reads as TGTGCCCGCCTGGGTGAAAAACTGTTTTTT. It specifies CARLGEKLFF.

The V gene is TRBV7-2, the J gene TRBJ2-7; 7 nucleotides match TRBD2. Germline V gene data show CDR1 as SGHTA and CDR2 as FQGNSA. The CDR3 sequence is 13 residues long. J gave up 3 bases and V 1 base, and 0 bases lay outside the gene matches. CDR3 in amino acids: CASSLGDYYEQYV. The CDR3 DNA reads TGTGCCAGCAGCTTAGGGGACTACTACGAGCAGTACGTC.

The chain joins TRBV12-3 or TRBV12-4 to TRBJ2-7; D might be TRBD1 (5 bases). The CDR3 totals 12 residues. V lost 4 bases and J 9 bases, leaving 13 bases between the germline ends. The CDR3 sequence is CASSWTPLGQYF. CDR3 nucleotide sequence: TGTGCCAGCAGTTGGACACCTCTAGGGCAGTACTTC.